Detailed here is one T cell receptor beta chain. Its antigen is unknown. At one end, the junction sequence differs from germline, possibly due to a read error. Germline CDR1 SNHLY, CDR2 FYNNEI. This CDR3 is built from 12 residues. The data derive from a study of persistence of HIV-infected CD4 T cells. About the study: Anti-CD3/anti-CD28 beads activated more cells than antigen stimulation did.

Anti-CD3/anti-CD28 beads served as a nonspecific positive control stimulus. CD4+ T cells upregulating both CD40 ligand and CD69 were sorted as responding cells. CD4+ T cell counts exceeded 400 cells/uL; CMV serology was positive. Stimulated PBMCs had first been depleted of CD8+ T cells. This was the immunoSEQ version 4 assay in survey mode. Genomic DNA was diluted to around 10 ng/uL, up to 1 ug per sample. The assay was immunoSEQ multiplex PCR, and TCRdb's table has in-frame clones only and misses some. The table has 40,000 to 45,000 clones, around 92% seen once; the top ten hold approximately 0.93%. The chain uses TRBV2 and TRBJ2-7, with unresolved D. The sample here was CD4+ T cells sorted from PBMCs after roughly 17-hour stimulation, taken from a patient who received antiretroviral therapy. This TCR was recovered from an adult man with HIV who was CMV-seropositive. The CDR3 DNA sequence: TGTGCCAGCAGTGAAGCGCTCCAGACGCTATCCTTC. Encoded protein: CASSEALQTLSF.